This TCR beta chain was identified in a study of blood T cell repertoires in COVID-19. Study-level information: Some COVID-19 samples were acute and others convalescent; all came from the United States, Italy and Spain. T cells, B-cell-depleted T cells, or PBMCs supplied cDNA or gDNA.

As processed by the authors: By means of reference gene primer amplification, nucleated cell counts were estimated. Repertoires were generated with immunoSEQ multiplex PCR, while TCRdb's copy carries only in-frame clones and drops some. The DNA gave D and trimming, while V, J and clone size come from that table. This table has about 190,000 clones, approximately 90% appearing once. The CDR3 spans 14 residues. J was trimmed by 9 bases and V by 0 bases; bases with no gene match: 4. Germline V gene data show CDR1 as MGHRA and CDR2 as YSYEKL. The chain combines TRBV4-1 with TRBJ2-1; 8 nucleotides agree with TRBD1. The source material was peripheral blood. This sequence originates from a man aged 25 to 40 with acute or convalescent COVID-19. The CDR3 loop is CASSQDRGRVEQFF. DNA of the CDR3: TGCGCCAGCAGCCAAGACAGGGGGCGTGTTGAGCAGTTCTTC.